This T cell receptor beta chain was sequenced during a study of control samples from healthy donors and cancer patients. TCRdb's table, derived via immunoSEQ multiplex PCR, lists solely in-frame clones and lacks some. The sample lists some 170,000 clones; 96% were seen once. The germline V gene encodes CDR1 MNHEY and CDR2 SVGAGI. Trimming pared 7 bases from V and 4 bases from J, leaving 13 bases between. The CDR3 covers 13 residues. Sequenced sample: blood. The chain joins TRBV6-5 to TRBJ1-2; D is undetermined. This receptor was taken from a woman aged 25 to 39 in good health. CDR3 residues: CASIFGNLYGYTF. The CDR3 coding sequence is TGTGCCAGCATTTTCGGGAACCTCTATGGCTACACCTTC.